This T cell receptor (beta chain) was identified during a study of breast tumors, draining lymph nodes, adjacent tissues. Findings of the study overall: Findings are consistent with lymph node origin and intratumoral expansion of most tumor T cells. Tumors had less TCR diversity than lymph nodes, more than nontumor tissue.

This CDR3 spans 14 amino acids. Germline V CDR1 and CDR2: SEHNR, FQNEAQ (reference sequence). V gave up 5 bases and J gave up 11 bases, with 18 bases separating them. TCRdb recomputed calls from the multiplex PCR reads with MiXCR, one row per CDR3 protein. Of about 180,000 distinct CDR3 sequences detected, more than 25% appear once; the ten largest clones hold more than 3.5%. Axillary draining lymph nodes of breast cancer patients supplied the node samples. Turning to this clonotype: Its antigen is unknown.

Input material: axillary lymph node tissue. The chain uses TRBV7-9 and TRBJ1-4; possible D gene TRBD1, 5 bases. The clonotype was recovered from a female donor with breast cancer. Some clones in this sample may be carry-over from other donors' samples. CDR3 in DNA: TGTGCCAGCAGCGTCTTTGGGGAAGGGGAGAAACTGTTTTTT. Translating it yields CASSVFGEGEKLFF.